These 20 T cell receptor beta chains originate from one sample sequenced in a study of T cells in Graves' hyperthyroidism and ophthalmopathy. Authors of the study amplified TCR beta CDR3 regions from RNA transcripts. Researchers ran a first-round RT-PCR on the TCR CDR3 using the HTBI primer set. TCRdb re-called the multiplex PCR reads with MiXCR, one entry per CDR3 protein. Among some 490,000 distinct CDR3 sequences listed, roughly 22% were seen once. The sequencing sample was made of blood. The source is a woman in her sixties or seventies with Graves' ophthalmopathy.

The chain combines TRBV5-1 with TRBJ2-7, with D possibly TRBD2 on 5 matching bases. CDR1 and CDR2 from the germline V gene are SGHRS and YFSETQ. This CDR3 region has 15 residues. Trimming removed 0 bases at V and 2 bases at J, with 12 bases between. CDR3 loop: CASSLVGETPYEQYF. DNA of the CDR3: TGCGCCAGCAGCTTGGTTGGGGAGACGCCCTACGAGCAGTACTTC. The entire variable domain, with the rest obtained from reference TRBV5-1 and TRBJ2-7, is as follows: KAGVTQTPRYLIKTRGQQVTLSCSPISGHRSVSWYQQTPGQGLQFLFEYFSETQRNKGNFPGRFSGRQFSNSRSEMNVSTLELGDSALYLCASSLVGETPYEQYFGPGTRLTVT.

The chain couples TRBV7-2 to TRBJ1-1, with a weak D call TRBD1 (5 bases). The CDR3 totals 16 residues. The germline gives CDR1 SGHTA, CDR2 FQGNSA. V gave up 1 base and J gave up 9 bases, with 21 bases separating them. CDR3 sequence (DNA): TGTGCCAGCAGCTTAGTGGGAGGGACCATATTGGGGAAAGCTTTCTTT. Translation: CASSLVGGTILGKAFF.

V usage is TRBV7-9 and J usage is TRBJ2-1; 9 bases map to TRBD1. With 4 bases clipped from V and 3 bases from J, the junction kept 4 bases outside the gene matches. Per the germline V gene, CDR1 is SEHNR and CDR2 is FQNEAQ (reference sequence). The CDR3 covers 15 residues. The CDR3 region is CASSSYRGHYNEQFF. The CDR3, as DNA: TGTGCCAGCAGCTCCTACAGGGGGCACTACAATGAGCAGTTCTTC.

In its sample, this clonotype was seen many times. The chain links TRBV6-1 to TRBJ2-7, with 9 bases identical to TRBD1. Germline CDR1 is MNHNS and CDR2 is SASEGT. V lost 5 bases and J lost 6; bases outside the gene matches: 11. The CDR3 extends over 15 amino acids. CDR3 DNA: TGTGCCAGCAGTCTCTCCGGGACAGGGCTCTCCGAGCAGTACTTC. It codes for CASSLSGTGLSEQYF.

There are a few counts of this clonotype. The chain carries TRBV19 and TRBJ2-2; unclear D gene. This CDR3 is built from 12 residues. Germline V lookup: CDR1 LNHDA, CDR2 SQIVND (reference sequence). Deletions cut 2 bases from V and 6 bases from J, with 4 bases between. The CDR3 loop reads CASSIRAGELFF. The CDR3, as DNA: TGTGCCAGTAGTATACGCGCCGGGGAGCTGTTTTTT.

This clonotype was detected a few times. V usage is TRBV3-1 and J usage is TRBJ2-3; D possibly corresponds to TRBD2 (6 bases). Germline CDR1 LGHDT, CDR2 YNNKEL (reference sequence). Trimming left V 5 bases short and J 4 bases short, with 16 bases between. CDR3 length: 15 amino acids. CDR3 amino acids: CASSKQGGPADTQYF. The CDR3 DNA reads TGTGCCAGCAGCAAGCAGGGAGGACCCGCAGATACGCAGTATTTT.

This clonotype was detected a few times. CDR3 sequence (DNA): TGTGCCATTGGACAGGGGTATAACAATGAGCAGTTCTTC. The encoded protein is CAIGQGYNNEQFF. The chain links TRBV10-3 to TRBJ2-1; 9 bases are a match to TRBD1. Germline CDR1 is ENHRY and CDR2 is SYGVKD. Trimming removed 9 bases from V and 5 bases from J; junction bases left unmatched: 5. The CDR3 contains 13 residues.

This clonotype was observed a handful of times. The chain combines TRBV28 with TRBJ1-5; no clear D gene. The CDR3 runs 16 residues. Trimming removed 6 bases at V and 1 base at J, with 16 bases between. CDR1 and CDR2 (germline): MDHEN, SYDVKM. The CDR3 reads CASRKAGMKSNQPQHF. Here the CDR3 DNA reads TGTGCCAGCAGGAAAGCGGGAATGAAGAGCAATCAGCCCCAGCATTTT. The full variable domain, in which reference TRBV28 and TRBJ1-5 provide the parts outside the CDR3, is DVKVTQSSRYLVKRTGEKVFLECVQDMDHENMFWYRQDPGLGLRLIYFSYDVKMKEKGDIPEGYSVSREKKERFSLILESASTNQTSMYLCASRKAGMKSNQPQHFGDGTRLSIL.

V usage is TRBV6-2 or TRBV6-3 and J usage is TRBJ1-1, with D maybe TRBD1 (6 bases). Germline V gene lookup returns CDR1 MNHEY and CDR2 SVGEGT. This CDR3 is 14 amino acids long. V was clipped by 8 bases and J by 3 bases, with 16 bases between them. CDR3 protein: CASQTTGGDTEAFF. As DNA, the CDR3 is TGTGCCAGCCAAACGACAGGTGGTGACACTGAAGCTTTCTTT.

The V and J genes are TRBV5-1 and TRBJ2-1, with D perhaps matching TRBD2 (5 bases). The CDR3 is made up of 13 amino acids. CDR1 and CDR2 (germline): SGHRS, YFSETQ. V was shortened by 1 base and J by 8 bases, with 10 bases between the two germline ends. The CDR3 nucleotides are TGCGCCAGCAGCTTGTTTGAGGAGGATGAGCAGTTCTTC. Amino acid sequence: CASSLFEEDEQFF.

This clonotype was counted ten times or more. The chain recombines TRBV28 with TRBJ1-2, with a possible D match to TRBD1 (5 bases). The V gene's germline CDR1 is MDHEN and CDR2 SYDVKM. V lost 3 bases to trimming and J lost 4 bases, with 9 bases between them. The CDR3 covers 13 residues. For the CDR3, the DNA is TGTGCCAGCAGTTTCAGGGCCGGCTATGGCTACACCTTC. This encodes CASSFRAGYGYTF.

The J gene is TRBJ1-3, the V gene TRBV7-2; D is unresolved. V dropped 4 bases and J dropped 7 bases, with 23 bases sitting between them. Germline CDR1 is SGHTA and CDR2 is FQGNSA. CDR3 length: 17 amino acids. Here the CDR3 reads CASSSRSGYLTANTIYF. The CDR3, as DNA: TGTGCCAGCAGCTCCCGTTCGGGGTACCTCACCGCTAACACCATATATTTT.

The sample holds a few counts of this clonotype. The CDR3 reads CASSSDRGQETQYF. CDR3 coding DNA: TGCGCCAGCAGCTCGGACAGGGGGCAGGAGACCCAGTACTTC. The V call is TRBV5-1, the J call TRBJ2-5, with 11 nucleotides matching TRBD1. V dropped 3 bases and J dropped 5; count of bases not matched to a gene: 3. The CDR3 runs to 14 residues. The germline V gene has CDR1 SGHRS and CDR2 YFSETQ.

The chain employs TRBV12-3 or TRBV12-4 and TRBJ2-1; D is undetermined. Trimming cost V 7 bases and J 0 bases, with 7 bases left between them. The length of the CDR3 is 13 residues. In nucleotides, the CDR3 is TGTGCCAGCATCCAAAGCTCCTACAATGAGCAGTTCTTC. It codes for CASIQSSYNEQFF.

The gene calls are TRBV18 and TRBJ2-2; TRBD2 agrees at 10 bases. This CDR3 region has 16 residues. Trimming took 4 bases from V and 3 from J; bases not matched to a gene: 5. Germline values: CDR1 KGHSH, CDR2 LQKENI. CDR3: CASSRTSGTDTGELFF. CDR3 bases: TGTGCCAGCTCACGGACTAGCGGTACCGACACCGGGGAGCTGTTTTTT.

The sample holds a few counts of this clonotype. The V and J genes are TRBV3-1 and TRBJ1-4; possible D gene TRBD1, 5 bases. Trimming took off 4 bases at V and 4 bases at J, with 13 bases between the two ends. Germline V gene sequence: CDR1 LGHDT, CDR2 YNNKEL (reference sequence). The CDR3 contains 15 residues. In DNA form, the CDR3 reads TGTGCCAGCAGCCTCGGGGGAGGGCTTAATGAAAAACTGTTTTTT. Translating it yields CASSLGGGLNEKLFF. Filled out from reference TRBV3-1 and TRBJ1-4, the complete variable domain reads DTAVSQTPKYLVTQMGNDKSIKCEQNLGHDTMYWYKQDSKKFLKIMFSYNNKELIINETVPNRFSPKSPDKAHLNLHINSLELGDSAVYFCASSLGGGLNEKLFFGSGTQLSVL.

The CDR3 here is CASSPGTGLPQHF. CDR3 DNA sequence: TGCGCCAGCAGCCCCGGGACAGGGCTGCCCCAGCATTTT. The chain has TRBV4-3 and TRBJ1-5, with 9 bases identical to TRBD1. The CDR3 covers 13 residues. Trimming cost V 4 bases and J 9 bases; bases outside gene matches: 4. Germline CDR1 is LGHNA and CDR2 is YSLEER.

In this sample, this clonotype turned up a few times. The chain couples TRBV7-3 to TRBJ2-1, with TRBD2 matching over 8 bases. The CDR3 is made up of 15 amino acids. V trimming: 6 bases; J trimming: 6 bases; junction bases outside the gene matches: 10. The germline V gene encodes CDR1 SGHTA and CDR2 FQGTGA. The CDR3 loop reads CASSQGLAGINEQFF. CDR3 nucleotides: TGTGCCAGCAGTCAAGGACTAGCAGGGATCAATGAGCAGTTCTTC. The full variable domain, in which reference TRBV7-3 and TRBJ2-1 provide the parts outside the CDR3, is GAGVSQTPSNKVTEKGKYVELRCDPISGHTALYWYRQSLGQGPEFLIYFQGTGAADDSGLPNDRFFAVRPEGSVSTLKIQRTERGDSAVYLCASSQGLAGINEQFFGPGTRLTVL.

The rearrangement uses TRBV7-9 and TRBJ1-4; no reliable D call. V lost 1 base and J lost 1, with 10 bases in between. There are 16 residues in the CDR3. Germline values: CDR1 SEHNR, CDR2 FQNEAQ (reference sequence). The CDR3 here is CASSLGASLTNEKLFF. The DNA of the CDR3 is TGTGCCAGCAGCTTAGGCGCCAGCCTAACTAATGAAAAACTGTTTTTT.

This clonotype was found a few times. This chain joins TRBV18 and TRBJ2-5; 9 nucleotides agree with TRBD1. The J segment lost 4 bases and the V segment lost 8 bases, leaving 5 bases of the junction unmatched. Germline loops: CDR1 KGHSH, CDR2 LQKENI. This CDR3 is built from 13 residues. The CDR3 protein is CASAKGQGETQYF. The CDR3 DNA sequence: TGTGCCAGCGCGAAGGGACAGGGAGAGACCCAGTACTTC.